Each of the 32 T cell receptor beta chains below was sequenced from the same sample in a study of human T cells and chemical hapten exposure. Time point defined: patch test 2, 6 weeks after DPC sensitization. Treatment described: therapeutic diphenylcyclopropenone sensitization with weekly scalp DPC. TCRdb itself ran the RACE reads through MiXCR, one entry per CDR3 protein. Of some 350,000 distinct CDR3 sequences detected, around 6% appear once; the ten largest clones hold under 7%. The sample in question was whole blood, obtained in connection with sensitization to the hapten diphenylcyclopropenone (DPC). The receptor set was obtained from a woman younger than 30 with alopecia areata. Some clones in this sample may be carry-over from other donors' samples.

The chain couples TRBV10-3 to TRBJ2-7; the match to TRBD1 covers 7 bases. The junction had 5 bases not matched to a gene; V was cut back by 3 bases and J by 0 bases. This CDR3 spans 15 amino acids. The germline V gene has CDR1 ENHRY and CDR2 SYGVKD. The CDR3, as DNA: TGTGCCATCAGTGATACGACAGGGTACTCCTACGAGCAGTACTTC. Translation: CAISDTTGYSYEQYF.

There are a few counts of this clonotype. The chain couples TRBV10-3 to TRBJ2-3, with 8 bases lining up with TRBD2. The CDR3 loop spans 17 amino acids. CDR1 and CDR2 from the germline V gene are ENHRY and SYGVKD. Trimming at V came to 0 bases and at J to 2 bases, leaving 7 bases not matched to a gene. DNA of the CDR3: TGTGCCATCAGTGAGTCCCTTAGCGGGGTTCTCACAGATACGCAGTATTTT. Amino acid sequence: CAISESLSGVLTDTQYF.

In this sample, this clonotype turned up a few times. The chain employs TRBV28 and TRBJ2-3; 10 bases fit TRBD2. Per the germline V gene, CDR1 is MDHEN and CDR2 is SYDVKM. The junction had 6 bases not matched to a gene; V was cut back by 3 bases and J by 6 bases. This CDR3 spans 15 amino acids. CDR3 region: CASSFLAGGMDTQYF. In DNA form, the CDR3 reads TGTGCCAGCAGTTTTTTAGCGGGAGGTATGGATACGCAGTATTTT.

This clonotype was seen a few times. The V call is TRBV5-6, the J call TRBJ2-1; D is undetermined. CDR3 length equals 15 residues. CDR1 is SGHDT, CDR2 YYEEEE, per germline. Deletions cut 2 bases from V and 1 base from J, with 10 bases between. CDR3 region: CASSFDGLSYNEQFF. DNA of the CDR3: TGTGCCAGCAGCTTTGACGGATTATCCTACAATGAGCAGTTCTTC.

The rearrangement uses TRBV10-3 and TRBJ2-3, with TRBD2 matching 7 bases. The CDR3 runs 14 residues. CDR1 and CDR2 (germline): ENHRY, SYGVKD. Trimming removed 10 bases from V and 2 bases from J; junction bases left unmatched: 9. The CDR3: CATTTAGDTDTQYF. The CDR3 bases are TGTGCCACCACAACGGCGGGGGACACAGATACGCAGTATTTT.

This clonotype was seen more than once but under ten times. This rearrangement joins TRBV27 to TRBJ1-4; 11 nucleotides match TRBD1. Losses at the gene ends were 5 bases for V and 7 bases for J; bases not matched to a gene: 9. In germline, CDR1 is MNHEY, CDR2 SMNVEV (reference sequence). The CDR3 has 16 amino acids. CDR3 protein: CASSPEPGTGGEKLFF. DNA of the CDR3: TGTGCCAGCAGTCCCGAACCCGGGACAGGGGGTGAAAAACTGTTTTTT.

This clonotype was found many times. The chain links TRBV10-2 to TRBJ1-4; no reliable D call. The germline gives CDR1 WSHSY, CDR2 SAAADI. Trimming removed 3 bases at V and 10 bases at J, with 12 bases between. CDR3 length: 13 residues. This chain's CDR3 is CASSDQMPGKLFF. CDR3 in DNA: TGCGCCAGCAGTGACCAGATGCCGGGAAAACTGTTTTTT.

The chain links TRBV20-1 to TRBJ2-3; 8 bases line up with TRBD1. The CDR3 extends over 15 amino acids. Trimming took 1 base from V and 5 from J; bases not matched to a gene: 8. Germline V gene lookup returns CDR1 DFQATT and CDR2 SNEGSKA (reference sequence). The CDR3 is CSARGTGIIGDTQYF. CDR3 DNA sequence: TGCAGTGCTAGAGGGACAGGGATTATCGGAGATACGCAGTATTTT.

This clonotype was seen many times. The chain is built from TRBV20-1 and TRBJ2-3; D unclear. The V gene lost 5 bases and the J gene lost 0 bases, with 18 bases spanning the gap. The CDR3 runs 16 residues. Germline V gene sequence: CDR1 DFQATT, CDR2 SNEGSKA (reference sequence). This CDR3 is CSAPNTNTRSTDTQYF. CDR3 nucleotides: TGCAGTGCTCCTAATACTAACACCCGAAGCACAGATACGCAGTATTTT.

This clonotype has a handful of counts. V is TRBV12-5 and J is TRBJ1-2; D possibly corresponds to TRBD1 (5 bases). The CDR3 is made up of 16 amino acids. The germline gives CDR1 LGHNT, CDR2 FRNRAP. Trimming removed 0 bases at V and 6 bases at J, with 17 bases between. CDR3 region: CASGLVIGREINGYTF. The CDR3 DNA reads TGTGCTAGTGGTTTGGTAATCGGCAGGGAGATTAATGGCTACACCTTC.

This sequence joins TRBV7-9 and TRBJ2-7; D is uncertain. Per the germline V gene, CDR1 is SEHNR and CDR2 is FQNEAQ (reference sequence). Deletions cut 5 bases from V and 1 base from J, with 15 bases between. This CDR3 spans 15 amino acids. CDR3 protein: CASSPSGTRSYEQYF. The CDR3 DNA sequence: TGTGCCAGCAGCCCGAGTGGAACTCGGTCCTACGAGCAGTACTTC. Based on the CDR3 plus reference TRBV7-9 and TRBJ2-7, the full variable domain is DTGVSQNPRHKITKRGQNVTFRCDPISEHNRLYWYRQTLGQGPEFLTYFQNEAQLEKSRLLSDRFSAERPKGSFSTLEIQRTEQGDSAMYLCASSPSGTRSYEQYFGPGTRLTVT.

The chain combines TRBV7-2 with TRBJ1-5; 9 bases map to TRBD1. The CDR3 is 16 amino acids. The germline gives CDR1 SGHTA, CDR2 FQGNSA. With V trimmed by 3 bases and J by 7 bases, 10 bases remained unmatched. The CDR3 region is CASSFTTGGTGQPQHF. CDR3 DNA sequence: TGTGCCAGCAGCTTTACTACAGGGGGCACCGGGCAGCCCCAGCATTTT. The full variable domain, its missing parts supplied by reference TRBV7-2 and TRBJ1-5, is GAGVSQSPSNKVTEKGKDVELRCDPISGHTALYWYRQSLGQGLEFLIYFQGNSAPDKSGLPSDRFSAERTGGSVSTLTIQRTQQEDSAVYLCASSFTTGGTGQPQHFGDGTRLSIL.

This clonotype showed up many times. The rearrangement uses TRBV12-3 or TRBV12-4 and TRBJ2-5; perhaps TRBD1 as D (5 bases). CDR3 length equals 13 residues. The V gene lost 3 bases and the J gene lost 5 bases, with 10 bases spanning the gap. CDR3 bases: TGTGCCAGCAGTTTCCAGGGATTGGAGACCCAGTACTTC. It specifies CASSFQGLETQYF.

This clonotype came up a few times. This chain connects TRBV1 to TRBJ1-1; the table calls TRBD1, which could not be checked here. TRBV1 is a known pseudogene. The CDR3 sequence is 18 residues long. The CDR3 DNA sequence: TGCACCAGCAGCCAAGATCAGATAAATTTTAGGGGAGAGACTGAAGCTTTCTTT. It specifies CTSSQDQINFRGETEAFF.

This clonotype was recorded many times. The chain carries TRBV10-3 and TRBJ1-1, with TRBD1 as a possible D gene (5 bases). From germline, CDR1 is ENHRY and CDR2 SYGVKD. The CDR3 covers 15 residues. Trimming cost V 2 bases and J 7 bases, with 17 bases left between them. CDR3 residues: CAISEVGTHGDEAFF. The CDR3 nucleotides are TGTGCCATCAGTGAGGTTGGGACCCATGGGGATGAAGCTTTCTTT.

This chain links TRBV2 with TRBJ2-2; 7 bases are a match to TRBD1. J gave up 4 bases and V 6 bases, and 14 bases lay outside the gene matches. CDR1 is SNHLY and CDR2 is FYNNEI in the germline V gene. The CDR3 is made up of 17 amino acids. CDR3 bases: TGTGCCAGCAGGGATAAACTGACAGGGCTCTCCACCGGGGAGCTGTTTTTT. This translates into CASRDKLTGLSTGELFF.

The chain couples TRBV6-2 or TRBV6-3 to TRBJ1-1, with 10 bases fitting TRBD1. This CDR3 comprises 13 residues. V lost 11 bases, J lost 8 bases, and 11 bases stayed unmatched. Per the germline V gene, CDR1 is MNHEY and CDR2 is SVGEGT. Here the CDR3 reads CAGMGQGMGEAFF. The CDR3 DNA follows: TGTGCCGGGATGGGACAGGGGATGGGGGAAGCTTTCTTT.

At least ten counts were recorded for this clonotype. The chain links TRBV13 to TRBJ1-3; a weak D match, TRBD1 (6 bases). The CDR3 contains 19 residues. The germline gives CDR1 PRHDT, CDR2 FYEKMQ (reference sequence). Deletions cut 2 bases from V and 0 bases from J, with 20 bases between. For the CDR3, the DNA is TGTGCCAGCAGCTTATTGGCCGGACAGAGGTTTAACTCTGGAAACACCATATATTTT. Translating gives CASSLLAGQRFNSGNTIYF.

This clonotype has a handful of counts. The V gene is TRBV20-1, the J gene TRBJ2-2, with 9 bases that match TRBD1. The germline gives CDR1 DFQATT, CDR2 SNEGSKA (reference sequence). The CDR3 has 15 residues. V lost 1 base to trimming and J lost 3 bases; unmatched junction nucleotides: 3. The CDR3 region has the DNA TGCAGTGCTAGAGCGGGGGACAGGGACACCGGGGAGCTGTTTTTT. This codes for CSARAGDRDTGELFF.

This chain links TRBV7-2 with TRBJ2-7; 7 nucleotides align to TRBD1. V gave up 4 bases and J gave up 3 bases; unmatched junction bases: 9. The germline gives CDR1 SGHTA, CDR2 FQGNSA. This CDR3 region has 15 residues. CDR3 region: CASSWVQGHFYEQYF. The CDR3 nucleotides are TGTGCCAGCAGCTGGGTACAGGGGCATTTCTACGAGCAGTACTTC.

This clonotype was seen more than once but under ten times. V is TRBV7-2 and J is TRBJ2-5; D gene unclear. Trimming took off 2 bases at V and 2 bases at J, with 9 bases between the two ends. The CDR3 covers 14 residues. CDR1 SGHTA and CDR2 FQGNSA come from the germline V gene. CDR3 residues: CASSLSAQQETQYF. The CDR3 DNA reads as TGTGCCAGCAGCTTAAGTGCACAGCAAGAGACCCAGTACTTC.

The chain combines TRBV9 with TRBJ2-3; 8 nucleotides align to TRBD2. The CDR3 sequence is 15 residues long. Germline CDR1 SGDLS, CDR2 YYNGEE. Unmatched junction bases numbered 8, after V lost 4 bases and J lost 4 bases. CDR3 bases: TGTGCCAGCAGCCCGGGACTAGGAGCGTCAGATACGCAGTATTTT. Its translation is CASSPGLGASDTQYF.

The V and J genes are TRBV20-1 and TRBJ1-5; a weak D match, TRBD1 (5 bases). Germline CDR1 DFQATT, CDR2 SNEGSKA (reference sequence). The CDR3 is 15 amino acids. V lost 3 bases and J 7 bases, leaving 19 bases between the germline ends. The CDR3 DNA is TGCAGTGCTAGGGAACGGGGTACAGGCGAACAGCCCCAGCATTTT. Encoded protein: CSARERGTGEQPQHF.

This clonotype was detected only a few times. The chain employs TRBV5-6 and TRBJ2-7, with 12 bases aligning to TRBD2. Germline V gives CDR1 SGHDT, CDR2 YYEEEE. CDR3 length: 16 residues. J gave up 5 bases and V 2 bases, and 8 bases lay outside the gene matches. The CDR3 DNA follows: TGTGCCAGCAGCTTTATTCGGACTAGCGGGGTGGACGAGCAGTACTTC. It yields the protein CASSFIRTSGVDEQYF.

The chain links TRBV29-1 to TRBJ2-2; D possibly uses TRBD1 or TRBD2 (5 bases each). The V end was cut by 4 bases, the J end by 2 bases, with 8 bases between. This CDR3 has 13 amino acids. CDR1 is SQVTM, CDR2 ANQGSEA, per germline. The CDR3 here is CSVARDNTGELFF. CDR3 coding DNA: TGCAGCGTTGCCAGGGACAACACCGGGGAGCTGTTTTTT.

The chain links TRBV29-1 to TRBJ2-2; D call uncertain. Germline V gives CDR1 SQVTM, CDR2 ANQGSEA. The CDR3 has 13 amino acids. For the CDR3, the DNA is TGCACCAAGCTTGACCCGAACACCGGGGAGCTGTTTTTT. It encodes CTKLDPNTGELFF.

The V and J genes are TRBV6-2 or TRBV6-3 and TRBJ2-1, with D maybe TRBD2 (5 bases). Trimming removed 0 bases from V and 0 bases from J, with 21 bases in between. Germline V lookup: CDR1 MNHEY, CDR2 SVGEGT. This CDR3 has 20 amino acids. The CDR3 is CASSYSTSSLAPSSYNEQFF. Here the CDR3 DNA reads TGTGCCAGCAGTTACTCGACTTCCTCCCTAGCACCGAGCTCCTACAATGAGCAGTTCTTC.

In this sample, this clonotype turned up many times. V and J are TRBV16 and TRBJ1-5, with D uncertain. The V gene lost 1 base and the J gene lost 4 bases, with 11 bases spanning the gap. The CDR3 loop spans 15 amino acids. From germline, CDR1 is KGHSY and CDR2 FQNENV. CDR3 sequence: CASSQLMGSNQPQHF. DNA for the CDR3: TGTGCCAGCAGCCAATTGATGGGGTCAAATCAGCCCCAGCATTTT.

Many counts were recorded for this clonotype. The chain carries TRBV20-1 and TRBJ2-3; perhaps TRBD2 as D (7 bases). With 6 bases removed from V and 4 bases from J, the gap between germline ends came to 26 bases. Germline loops: CDR1 DFQATT, CDR2 SNEGSKA (reference sequence). There are 17 residues in the CDR3. The DNA of the CDR3 is TGCAGTGCCCCCCCGGGGGGCCCTACTGAGCTCGCAGATACGCAGTATTTT. This encodes CSAPPGGPTELADTQYF.

This clonotype was counted at least ten times. V gene TRBV20-1 combines with J gene TRBJ1-5; perhaps TRBD1 as D (5 bases). V was cut by 3 bases and J by 7 bases, with 13 bases left in between. CDR3 length: 13 amino acids. CDR1 is DFQATT, CDR2 SNEGSKA, per germline (reference sequence). The CDR3 loop is CSASLGLNQPQHF. Written as DNA, the CDR3 is TGCAGTGCTAGTCTGGGGCTCAACCAGCCCCAGCATTTT.

This clonotype has only a few counts. The V and J genes are TRBV28 and TRBJ1-4, with D uncertain. Trimming pared 6 bases from V and 0 bases from J, leaving 11 bases between. In germline, CDR1 is MDHEN, CDR2 SYDVKM. This CDR3 contains 15 residues. For the CDR3, the DNA is TGTGCCAGCAGCCCCCAATGGGCAACTAATGAAAAACTGTTTTTT. The encoded protein is CASSPQWATNEKLFF.

This clonotype came up many times. V and J are TRBV6-2 or TRBV6-3 and TRBJ1-1; D is ambiguous. V lost 10 bases and J 4 bases, leaving 16 bases between the germline ends. The germline V gene has CDR1 MNHEY and CDR2 SVGEGT. The CDR3 is made up of 13 amino acids. The DNA of the CDR3 is TGTGCCATCAAGGTGCGGGTTGGCACTGAAGCTTTCTTT. Translated: CAIKVRVGTEAFF.